This T cell receptor beta chain was identified in a study of cytomegalovirus exposure and HLA in healthy donors. Study-wide findings and caveats: Cytomegalovirus status was reportedly diagnosed by the classifier with high specificity and sensitivity.

Vbeta (60) and Jbeta (13) primers were used in the PCR. Repertoires were generated with immunoSEQ multiplex PCR, while TCRdb's copy carries only in-frame clones and drops some. The sample has about 89,000 clones, 74% seen once. The CDR3 is made up of 15 amino acids. Deletions cut 7 bases from V and 3 bases from J, with 19 bases between. CDR1 and CDR2 from the germline V gene are MDHEN and SYDVKM. On this clone: The target antigen is unknown.

What was sequenced was PBMCs. The gene calls are TRBV28 and TRBJ2-7; weak D call: TRBD2 (7 bases). This clonotype originated in a male donor in good health and CMV-seronegative. The CDR3 DNA follows: TGTGCCAGCATCGCGGCGAAAGGGGGGGACTACGAGCAGTACTTC. Its protein product is CASIAAKGGDYEQYF. The variable domain in full, completed from reference TRBV28 and TRBJ2-7, reads DVKVTQSSRYLVKRTGEKVFLECVQDMDHENMFWYRQDPGLGLRLIYFSYDVKMKEKGDIPEGYSVSREKKERFSLILESASTNQTSMYLCASIAAKGGDYEQYFGPGTRLTVT.